The source of this TCR beta chain is a study of cytomegalovirus exposure and HLA in healthy donors. Germline-derived CDR1 and CDR2 are LNHDA and SQIVND (reference sequence). The CDR3 spans 15 residues. With 3 bases removed from V and 3 bases from J, the gap between germline ends came to 13 bases. Primers included in the PCR were 60 Vbeta and 13 Jbeta primers. Measured with immunoSEQ multiplex PCR; TCRdb has only the in-frame clones, and not every one. The sample includes 170,000 or so clones, about four fifths of them seen just once. This rearrangement joins TRBV19 to TRBJ2-3; possible D gene TRBD1, 6 bases. This clonotype originated in a man under 40 in good health and CMV-seropositive. Sequenced material: PBMCs. CDR3 amino acids: CASSIQAGATDTQYF. CDR3 coding DNA: TGTGCCAGTAGTATCCAGGCAGGGGCAACAGATACGCAGTATTTT.